This T cell receptor beta chain was sequenced for a study of shared T cell receptors in the human thymus. The germline V gene encodes CDR1 SEHNR and CDR2 FQNEAQ (reference sequence). The CDR3 is 15 residues long. V was pared by 5 bases and J by 1 base, with 14 bases between. Measured with immunoSEQ multiplex PCR; TCRdb has only the in-frame clones, and not every one. The sample consists of some 700,000 clones, 70% to 90% of them appearing once. The same sample was also studied in work on human thymus T cells.

The receptor was isolated from a boy less than two years old with a congenital heart defect. The chain has TRBV7-9 and TRBJ1-1, with D possibly TRBD1 on 6 matching bases. The sequencing sample was made of thymocytes. The CDR3 region has the DNA TGTGCCAGCAGCCGTGCCCGACAGGAGAACACTGAAGCTTTCTTT. It is translated as CASSRARQENTEAFF.